The 17 T cell receptor beta chains presented below share a single source sample, sequenced in a study of T cell responses to AZD1222 COVID-19 vaccine. Only in-frame clones appear in the TCRdb table, and some are missing; sequencing was by immunoSEQ multiplex PCR. Of around 150,000 clones listed, over 75% are singletons. The sample here was peripheral blood, taken on day 0 of AZD1222 vaccination. Receptor source: an adult in good health.

The J gene is TRBJ2-3, the V gene TRBV19; TRBD1 matches at 8 bases. The CDR3 covers 14 residues. Per germline, CDR1 LNHDA and CDR2 SQIVND (reference sequence). V shed 8 bases, J shed 6 bases, and the junction held 10 bases outside the gene matches. The CDR3 is CASGIRGLGDTQYF. CDR3 DNA sequence: TGTGCCAGTGGGATCAGGGGGCTGGGGGATACGCAGTATTTT.

This chain joins TRBV19 and TRBJ1-1; D gene ambiguous. Germline values: CDR1 LNHDA, CDR2 SQIVND (reference sequence). Trimming removed 5 bases from V and 10 bases from J, with 23 bases in between. The CDR3 extends over 15 amino acids. In nucleotides, the CDR3 is TGTGCCAGTAGTTTATTAACGTTTCCCGCCGGCAGAGCTTTCTTT. Translating gives CASSLLTFPAGRAFF. Filled out from reference TRBV19 and TRBJ1-1, the complete variable domain reads DGGITQSPKYLFRKEGQNVTLSCEQNLNHDAMYWYRQDPGQGLRLIYYSQIVNDFQKGDIAEGYSVSREKKESFPLTVTSAQKNPTAFYLCASSLLTFPAGRAFFGQGTRLTVV.

The chain combines TRBV7-9 with TRBJ2-1, with 7 bases fitting TRBD2. The CDR3 covers 16 residues. The germline V gene has CDR1 SEHNR and CDR2 FQNEAQ (reference sequence). V shed 7 bases and J 0 bases; nucleotides not matched to a gene: 9. This CDR3 reads CASTRSGWSSYNEQFF. The CDR3 DNA sequence: TGTGCCAGCACCCGTAGCGGGTGGAGCTCCTACAATGAGCAGTTCTTC.

V is TRBV18 and J is TRBJ1-2; D is perhaps TRBD1 (5 bases). This CDR3 spans 14 amino acids. The V gene's germline CDR1 is KGHSH and CDR2 LQKENI. V gave up 3 bases and J gave up 1 base, with 9 bases separating them. CDR3: CASSPGTVNYGYTF. CDR3 bases: TGTGCCAGCTCACCCGGGACGGTTAACTATGGCTACACCTTC.

This chain links TRBV5-1 with TRBJ1-1, with D maybe TRBD1 (5 bases). The V end lost 3 bases, the J end lost 3 bases, and 9 bases lay between the germline ends. This CDR3 is 13 amino acids long. CDR1 is SGHRS, CDR2 YFSETQ, per germline. CDR3 protein: CASSSGRDTEAFF. The CDR3 DNA reads TGCGCCAGCAGCTCAGGCAGGGACACTGAAGCTTTCTTT.

The chain is built from TRBV7-9 and TRBJ2-7; TRBD2 matches 9 bases. V gave up 6 bases and J gave up 2 bases; unmatched junction bases: 5. Germline CDR1 and CDR2: SEHNR and FQNEAQ (reference sequence). This CDR3 is 14 amino acids long. Here the CDR3 DNA reads TGTGCCAGCAGTCTAGCGGGACCTCCCTACGAGCAGTACTTC. It yields the protein CASSLAGPPYEQYF.

The rearrangement links TRBV5-1 to TRBJ1-3; TRBD1 matches at 9 bases. The CDR3 totals 16 residues. CDR1 and CDR2 from the germline V gene are SGHRS and YFSETQ. The junction had 9 bases not matched to a gene; V was cut back by 4 bases and J by 4 bases. The CDR3 loop reads CASSAGTGQGGNTIYF. In DNA, the CDR3 is TGCGCCAGCAGCGCTGGGACAGGGCAAGGAGGAAACACCATATATTTT. The whole variable domain, remainder taken from reference TRBV5-1 and TRBJ1-3, is KAGVTQTPRYLIKTRGQQVTLSCSPISGHRSVSWYQQTPGQGLQFLFEYFSETQRNKGNFPGRFSGRQFSNSRSEMNVSTLELGDSALYLCASSAGTGQGGNTIYFGEGSWLTVV.

This chain links TRBV9 with TRBJ1-1, with 9 bases lining up with TRBD1. Germline V gives CDR1 SGDLS, CDR2 YYNGEE. With V trimmed by 4 bases and J by 7 bases, 11 bases remained unmatched. There are 15 residues in the CDR3. The CDR3 DNA reads as TGTGCCAGCAGCCGACAGGGGACAGGGCGAAATGAAGCTTTCTTT. Translation: CASSRQGTGRNEAFF.

This rearrangement joins TRBV5-4 to TRBJ2-7; D tentatively fits TRBD1 or TRBD2 (6 bases each). There are 17 residues in the CDR3. Germline assignment: CDR1 SGHNT and CDR2 YYREEE (reference sequence). The V gene lost 1 base and the J gene lost 1 base, with 18 bases spanning the gap. CDR3 in DNA: TGTGCCAGCAGCTTGTGGGGGGCTGGGGGGAGATCCTACGAGCAGTACTTC. Its protein product is CASSLWGAGGRSYEQYF.

This clone was found once. The chain combines TRBV27 with TRBJ1-1, with unresolved D. Germline V gene lookup returns CDR1 MNHEY and CDR2 SMNVEV (reference sequence). CDR3 length equals 15 residues. V lost 4 bases, J lost 4 bases, and 16 bases lay in between. CDR3 in DNA: TGTGCCAGCAGTTCATTCCCAGGTACATCCACTGAAGCTTTCTTT. Protein: CASSSFPGTSTEAFF.

This clone was observed many times. The CDR3 bases are TGTGCCAGCAGTGAAGATTTGTCTGGCTCCTACGAGCAGTACTTC. Its translation: CASSEDLSGSYEQYF. The chain carries TRBV6-1 and TRBJ2-7; no clear D gene. The CDR3 length is 15 residues. V was clipped by 1 base and J by 0 bases, with 10 bases between them. The germline V gene encodes CDR1 MNHNS and CDR2 SASEGT.

This clone turned up a few times. The V gene is TRBV7-8, the J gene TRBJ1-3; 9 bases match TRBD1. In germline, CDR1 is SGHVS, CDR2 FQNEAQ. Germline trimming cut 5 bases from V and 0 bases from J; bases unmatched to any gene: 5. The CDR3 has 16 amino acids. CDR3 residues: CASSPTTGGSGNTIYF. The CDR3 nucleotides read TGTGCCAGCAGCCCGACGACAGGGGGCTCTGGAAACACCATATATTTT. The variable domain in full, completed from reference TRBV7-8 and TRBJ1-3, reads GAGVSQSPRYKVAKRGQDVALRCDPISGHVSLFWYQQALGQGPEFLTYFQNEAQLDKSGLPSDRFFAERPEGSVSTLKIQRTQQEDSAVYLCASSPTTGGSGNTIYFGEGSWLTVV.

The chain combines TRBV24-1 with TRBJ2-3; 8 bases map to TRBD2. After removal of 3 bases from V and 1 base from J, the junction contained 5 bases not matched to a gene. The V gene's germline CDR1 is KGHDR and CDR2 SFDVKD. The CDR3 totals 16 residues. This CDR3 is CATSDPGGPGTDTQYF. CDR3 nucleotide sequence: TGTGCCACCAGTGATCCGGGGGGGCCGGGCACAGATACGCAGTATTTT.

Comments on this clone: The same CDR3 also results from other DNA sequences found in this sample. V gene TRBV5-1 combines with J gene TRBJ1-1; D remains unclear. This CDR3 comprises 13 residues. Germline values: CDR1 SGHRS, CDR2 YFSETQ. V lost 0 bases, J lost 1 base, and 4 bases lay in between. The DNA of the CDR3 is TGCGCCAGCAGCTTGGACAGGAACACTGAAGCTTTCTTT. Translating gives CASSLDRNTEAFF.

This chain uses TRBV7-7 with TRBJ1-3; no firm D call. This CDR3 has 14 amino acids. Deletions cut 5 bases from V and 4 bases from J, with 12 bases between. Germline CDR1 reads SSHAT; CDR2 reads FNYEAQ (reference sequence). The chain's CDR3 is CASSQTLVGNTIYF. The CDR3 bases are TGTGCCAGCAGCCAAACACTCGTCGGAAACACCATATATTTT.

In DNA form, the CDR3 reads TGCAGCGTTGTGGAGGGGGGCACAGATACGCAGTATTTT. Protein product: CSVVEGGTDTQYF. V gene TRBV29-1 combines with J gene TRBJ2-3; the D call may be TRBD1 or TRBD2 (6 bases each). This CDR3 has 13 residues. Germline CDR1 is SQVTM and CDR2 is ANQGSEA. Trimming removed 4 bases from V and 1 base from J, with 9 bases in between.

This clone was counted only a few times. The CDR3 nucleotides are TGCGCCAGCCGAATGCGCTCAGGGGGGAGCACAGATACGCAGTATTTT. Translated: CASRMRSGGSTDTQYF. This chain connects TRBV5-1 to TRBJ2-3; possible D gene TRBD1, 7 bases. This CDR3 has 16 residues. Trimming stripped 7 bases from V and 0 bases from J, with 18 bases between. The germline V gene encodes CDR1 SGHRS and CDR2 YFSETQ.